Shown below are 4 T cell receptor beta chains from a single sample sequenced in a study of T cell repertoires in cytomegalovirus infection. Each CDR3 protein is one row after TCRdb ran MiXCR on the reads. The data contain fewer than 550,000 distinct CDR3 sequences, more than 20% of them singletons. Sequenced: PBMCs. These TCRs come from a human donor in good health (CMV status not recorded). Some clones in this sample may be carry-over from other donors' samples.

This clonotype was picked up a small number of times. The rearrangement links TRBV5-6 to TRBJ2-1; no reliable D call. CDR1 is SGHDT, CDR2 YYEEEE, per germline. The CDR3 is made up of 15 amino acids. The V end lost 1 base, the J end lost 0 bases, and 8 bases lay between the germline ends. In DNA form, the CDR3 reads TGTGCCAGCAGCTTGCGCTGGAGCTCCTACAATGAGCAGTTCTTC. It translates to CASSLRWSSYNEQFF.

V usage is TRBV10-3 and J usage is TRBJ1-1; D is undetermined. V was trimmed by 3 bases and J by 0 bases, leaving 8 bases between them. The CDR3 is 14 amino acids. Germline CDR1 is ENHRY and CDR2 is SYGVKD. CDR3 in DNA: TGTGCCATCAGTGACTTAAGCTTGAACACTGAAGCTTTCTTT. It encodes CAISDLSLNTEAFF.

V gene TRBV7-9 combines with J gene TRBJ2-7; possibly TRBD1 or TRBD2 for D (5 bases each). Trimming removed 8 bases from V and 4 bases from J, with 21 bases in between. Germline lookup yields CDR1 SEHNR and CDR2 FQNEAQ (reference sequence). This CDR3 contains 15 residues. The CDR3: CASEPPPRGAYEQYF. The CDR3 DNA follows: TGTGCCAGCGAACCGCCTCCCAGAGGGGCTTACGAGCAGTACTTC.

This sequence joins TRBV4-3 and TRBJ2-1; 9 bases fit TRBD1. The V and J ends lost 2 bases and 4 bases, in that order; junction bases with no gene match: 9. Germline-derived CDR1 and CDR2 are LGHNA and YSLEER. The CDR3 consists of 17 residues. The CDR3 DNA sequence: TGCGCCAGCAGCCAACCCCCTGCGGGGACAGGGTACAATGAGCAGTTCTTC. Translated: CASSQPPAGTGYNEQFF.